This T cell receptor (beta chain) is drawn from a study of control samples from healthy donors and cancer patients. Libraries were prepared by immunoSEQ multiplex PCR; TCRdb keeps only in-frame clonotypes and omits some of them. This table holds 150,000 or so clones, about 94% found once. Per the germline V gene, CDR1 is MDHEN and CDR2 is SYDVKM. Between the trimmed V and J ends, which lost 5 bases and 2 bases, there was a span of 15 bases. This CDR3 has 16 amino acids. The sequence was obtained from a man between 40 and 49 years old in good health. The V call is TRBV28, the J call TRBJ1-4; a possible D gene is TRBD1 (6 bases). Sequencing input: blood. In DNA, the CDR3 is TGTGCCAGCAGTACCTTCAGGCAGGGGACTAATGAAAAACTGTTTTTT. Translating gives CASSTFRQGTNEKLFF. The full variable domain, in which reference TRBV28 and TRBJ1-4 provide the parts outside the CDR3, is DVKVTQSSRYLVKRTGEKVFLECVQDMDHENMFWYRQDPGLGLRLIYFSYDVKMKEKGDIPEGYSVSREKKERFSLILESASTNQTSMYLCASSTFRQGTNEKLFFGSGTQLSVL.